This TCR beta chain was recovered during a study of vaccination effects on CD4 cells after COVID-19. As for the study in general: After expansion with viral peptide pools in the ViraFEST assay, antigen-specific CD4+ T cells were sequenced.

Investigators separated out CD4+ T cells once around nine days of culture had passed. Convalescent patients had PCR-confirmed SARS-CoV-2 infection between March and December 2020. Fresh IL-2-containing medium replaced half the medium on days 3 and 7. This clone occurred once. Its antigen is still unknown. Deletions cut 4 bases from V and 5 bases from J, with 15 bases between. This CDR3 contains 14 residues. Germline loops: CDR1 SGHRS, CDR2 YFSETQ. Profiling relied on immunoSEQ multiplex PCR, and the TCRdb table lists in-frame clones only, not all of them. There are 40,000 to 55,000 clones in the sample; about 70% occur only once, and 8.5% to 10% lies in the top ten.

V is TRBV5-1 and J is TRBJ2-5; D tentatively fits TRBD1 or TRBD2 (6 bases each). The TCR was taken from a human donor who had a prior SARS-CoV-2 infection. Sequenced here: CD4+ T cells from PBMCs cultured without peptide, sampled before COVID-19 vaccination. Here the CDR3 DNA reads TGCGCCAGCAGCGTGGGGGGCCAGGGGGAGACCCAGTACTTC. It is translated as CASSVGGQGETQYF.